This T cell receptor beta chain was captured by sequencing in a study of vaccination effects on CD4 cells after COVID-19. Study-level background: Each of three convalescent patients underwent sampling at an early and a late point after vaccination. Overall study findings and caveats: Limitations: small convalescent group and missing early post-infection timepoints.

The protocol was immunoSEQ multiplex PCR, while the TCRdb copy is restricted to in-frame clones and leaves out a portion. The table includes about 14,000 clones, around 82% detected once. Turning to this clone: Its specificity is not known.

The ViraFEST assay expanded antigen-specific CD4+ T cells with viral peptide pools before sequencing. CD4+ T cells were isolated after less than 13 days of culture. The person had PCR-confirmed SARS-CoV-2 infection between March and December 2020. Either the BNT162b2 or mRNA-1273 vaccine was given to participants in two doses. It was with approximately 10 IU/ml IL-2 and around 10 ug/ml peptides that two million PBMC per well were cultured. Germline V gene lookup returns CDR1 SGHTA and CDR2 FQGNSA. Trimming took 5 bases from V and 8 from J, leaving 13 bases between them. This CDR3 has 13 amino acids. The origin of this receptor is a human donor who had a prior SARS-CoV-2 infection. Sequenced material: CD4+ T cells from PBMCs cultured with SARS-CoV-2 spike peptides, taken after COVID-19 vaccination. The rearrangement links TRBV7-2 to TRBJ2-1; the D gene is possibly TRBD1 (5 bases). The CDR3 reads CASSGLGADEQFF. The CDR3 nucleotides read TGTGCCAGCAGCGGATTAGGGGCGGATGAGCAGTTCTTC.